Listed below are T cell receptor beta chains from one sample, sequenced in a study of T-cell memory formation after mild COVID-19. TCRdb ran MiXCR on the 5' RACE reads and lists one entry per CDR3 protein. There are approximately 570,000 distinct CDR3 sequences in the sample; about a sixth occur only once, and about 12% lies in the top ten. Sequencing was performed on PBMCs or a T cell subset sorted from them (not recorded which). Receptors originate from an adult woman who had mild COVID-19 (a few samples of this study predate the infection). Cell type and time point are not known. Each CDR3 is given with its conserved first and last residue. Fields, in order: clone size, D gene, J gene, V gene, CDR3 DNA, CDR3 protein. D genes are given only for firm matches. The size entry is marked missing in some rows and otherwise reads once, few, many or a size class.

- - TRBJ1-5 TRBV18 TGTGCCAGCCGAAGGGGTTTGGGCAATCAGCCCCAGCATTTT CASRRGLGNQPQHF
- - TRBJ2-6 TRBV6-5 TGTGCCAGCAGTCCCGACAGGCCAATCTCTGGGGCCAACGTCCTGACTTTC CASSPDRPISGANVLTF
- - TRBJ2-7 TRBV6-5 TGTGCCAGCGGACCCAACTACGAGCAGTACTTC CASGPNYEQYF
few - TRBJ2-7 TRBV9 TGTGCCAGCAGCGTAGACCAGGGGCCCGAGCAGTACTTC CASSVDQGPEQYF
few TRBD2 TRBJ2-2 TRBV12-3/TRBV12-4 TGTGCCAGCAGTAGAAGCGGGGGTAATCCCGGGGAGCTGTTTTTT CASSRSGGNPGELFF
many TRBD1 TRBJ2-7 TRBV28 TGTGCCAGCAGTACTCCGGGACAGGGCTCCTACGAGCAGTACTTC CASSTPGQGSYEQYF
many - TRBJ2-1 TRBV4-1 TGCGCCAGCAGCCAAGATGGCGGGACCTACAATGAGCAGTTCTTC CASSQDGGTYNEQFF
- - TRBJ2-7 TRBV7-6 TGTGCCAGCAGCTTAGCGGCAGGGACCATCTACGAGCAGTACTTC CASSLAAGTIYEQYF
few - TRBJ1-4 TRBV4-2 TGTGCCAGCAGCCTCGGACGGTTTGCAACTAATGAAAAACTGTTTTTT CASSLGRFATNEKLFF
- - TRBJ2-5 TRBV7-6 TGTGCCAGCAGCTCACTGTCTGAGGAGACCCAGTACTTC CASSSLSEETQYF
few - TRBJ1-4 TRBV9 TGTGCCAGCAGCGGAGGGGCCGGTAATGAAAAACTGTTTTTT CASSGGAGNEKLFF
few - TRBJ2-7 TRBV29-1 TGCAGCGTCCCACCAGGAGTAAGTTCCTACGAGCAGTACTTC CSVPPGVSSYEQYF
- TRBD2 TRBJ2-3 TRBV6-2/TRBV6-3 TGTGCCAGCAGAGGCGGGAGGGCCGGAGATACGCAGTATTTT CASRGGRAGDTQYF
- - TRBJ1-3 TRBV5-1 TGCGCCAGCAGTCGAGGGGACGGAAACACCATATATTTT CASSRGDGNTIYF
- TRBD1 TRBJ2-2 TRBV2 TGTGCCAGCAGCCTTGAGACAGGGGATACCGGGGAGCTGTTTTTT CASSLETGDTGELFF
once - TRBJ1-5 TRBV3-1 TGTGCCAGCAGCCATGCACGTGGACTCAATCAGCCCCAGCATTTT CASSHARGLNQPQHF
many - TRBJ2-7 TRBV20-1 TGCAGTGCCGACGGAACCCTCTCCTACGAGCAGTACTTC CSADGTLSYEQYF
- TRBD2 TRBJ2-7 TRBV29-1 TGCAGCGTTGAAGGGCCCCGCGGGGGGGCGGCCTACGAGCAGTACTTC CSVEGPRGGAAYEQYF
few TRBD2 TRBJ2-7 TRBV5-1 TGCGCCAGCAGCTTGGGGGGGCCCCGGGGGGGCCTGGACGAGCAGTACTTC CASSLGGPRGGLDEQYF
few - TRBJ2-1 TRBV3-1 TGTGCCAGCAGCCAAGTGGCGGGGCGGGATGAGCAGTTCTTC CASSQVAGRDEQFF
few - TRBJ2-1 TRBV25-1 TGTGCCAGCAGTGAATTCATCCAGGGGGGGAACAATGAGCAGTTCTTC CASSEFIQGGNNEQFF
many TRBD2 TRBJ2-2 TRBV20-1 TGCAGTGCTAGGTCCGGGACTAGCGACGCCGGGGAGCTGTTTTTT CSARSGTSDAGELFF
few - TRBJ2-7 TRBV7-8 TGTGCCAGCAGCTTTGTGCCCCCGGGACAAGGGGGAGAGCAGTACTTC CASSFVPPGQGGEQYF
- - TRBJ2-1 TRBV15 TGTGCCACCAGCAGAGTATTCAGGAATGAGCAGTTCTTC CATSRVFRNEQFF
- - TRBJ1-2 TRBV20-1 TGCAGTGCCAGGATTTCCTATGGCTACACCTTC CSARISYGYTF
few - TRBJ1-1 TRBV20-1 TGCAGTGCTAGGAACCCGAACACTGAAGCTTTCTTT CSARNPNTEAFF
few TRBD2 TRBJ2-1 TRBV20-1 TGCAGCCCACGAGGGACTAGCGGGAGTCATGAGCAGTTCTTC CSPRGTSGSHEQFF
many - TRBJ1-3 TRBV6-2/TRBV6-3 TGTGCCAGCAGAAGGGGCTCTGGAAACACCATATATTTT CASRRGSGNTIYF
few - TRBJ1-2 TRBV20-1 TGCAGTGCTTACGATCACAGGGTCTCTAACTATGGCTACACCTTC CSAYDHRVSNYGYTF
few - TRBJ2-2 TRBV2 TGTGCCAGCACGACTGCTCGGGAGCTGTTTTTT CASTTARELFF
many TRBD1 TRBJ1-1 TRBV12-3/TRBV12-4 TGTGCCAGCAGTTTAGTACAGGGGCCAAACACTGAAGCTTTCTTT CASSLVQGPNTEAFF